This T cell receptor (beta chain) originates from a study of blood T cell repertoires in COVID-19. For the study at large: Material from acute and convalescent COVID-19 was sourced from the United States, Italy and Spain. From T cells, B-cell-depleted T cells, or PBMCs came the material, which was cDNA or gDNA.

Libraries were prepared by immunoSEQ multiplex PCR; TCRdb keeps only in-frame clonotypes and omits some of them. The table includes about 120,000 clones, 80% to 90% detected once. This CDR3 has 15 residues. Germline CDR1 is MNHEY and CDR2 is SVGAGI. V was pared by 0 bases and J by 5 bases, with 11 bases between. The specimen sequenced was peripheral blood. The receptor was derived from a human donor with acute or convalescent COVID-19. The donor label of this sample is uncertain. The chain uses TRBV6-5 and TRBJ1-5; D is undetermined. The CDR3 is CASSYSVVGDQPQHF. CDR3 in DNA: TGTGCCAGCAGTTACTCGGTGGTTGGAGATCAGCCCCAGCATTTT.